This TCR beta chain originates from a study of shared clonotypes between healthy human individuals. Per the germline V gene, CDR1 is SNHLY and CDR2 is FYNNEI. J was trimmed by 2 bases and V by 5 bases; bases with no gene match: 7. CDR3 length: 16 amino acids. The method was immunoSEQ multiplex PCR; TCRdb's version includes in-frame clones alone and lacks a portion of them. This sample yields 2 million to 2.5 million clones, of which roughly 95% are seen a single time; about 0.13% belongs to the top ten. Material for sequencing was naive CD4+ T cells sorted from blood. Subset here: CD45RA+ positively selected. The TCR sequence derives from a man younger than 35 in good health. The chain is built from TRBV2 and TRBJ2-2; 8 bases map to TRBD1. CDR3 coding DNA: TGTGCCAGCAGTAGAGGGACAGGAACAAACACCGGGGAGCTGTTTTTT. It codes for CASSRGTGTNTGELFF.